This T cell receptor (beta chain) was recovered during a study of response to subunit inactivated influenza vaccine. TCRdb independently ran MiXCR on the RT-PCR reads; one entry per CDR3 protein. The data contain about 570,000 distinct CDR3 sequences, approximately 11% of them seen just once; the ten biggest clones take up 9.5% to 11%. This clonotype was detected only a few times. The CDR3 contains 16 residues. The V gene end was trimmed by 3 bases and the J gene end by 0 bases; junction bases not matched to a gene: 4. CDR1 DFQATT and CDR2 SNEGSKA come from the germline V gene (reference sequence). This same sample was also part of a study on T cells expressing NK-cell markers. Turning to that study: Generation of TCR beta cDNA was performed by 5'RACE template switching incorporating UMIs. Repertoires of TCR beta were obtained from T cells sorted as CD3+CD56+NKG2C+, CD3+CD56+NKG2C- and CD3+CD56-NKG2C+. The sequencing cohort of eight donors included seven HCMV-seropositive individuals and one seronegative individual. In several donors, dominant CD3+CD56+NKG2C+ clones formed roughly 1.0-7.5% of CD8+ cells. The CD3+CD56-NKG2C+ fraction of a few donors was likewise dominated by these clonotypes.

The clonotype originates from a man in his forties or fifties who received an inactivated influenza vaccine. The material sequenced was PBMCs from blood, taken on the day of vaccination. The chain recombines TRBV20-1 with TRBJ2-2; 10 positions match TRBD1. CDR3 amino acids: CSARGGTGANTGELFF. CDR3 DNA: TGCAGTGCTAGGGGGGGGACAGGGGCGAACACCGGGGAGCTGTTTTTT.